In this sample, the clone carrying this T cell receptor beta chain turned up once. The cohort comprised adults aged roughly 18 to 95 years residing in under 30 US areas. The recovered donors of Cohort 3 showed two negative PCRs, clearance, or symptom resolution. The data were obtained in a study of blood T cell repertoires in COVID-19. The assay was immunoSEQ multiplex PCR, and TCRdb's table has in-frame clones only and misses some. The sample yields approximately 300,000 clones, roughly 90% seen once. This CDR3 is built from 15 residues. V lost 3 bases to trimming and J lost 3 bases, with 15 bases between them. Germline CDR1 and CDR2: SGHVS and FQNEAQ.

The chain has TRBV7-8 and TRBJ2-7, with D possibly TRBD1 on 6 matching bases. The TCR comes from a woman in her twenties or thirties who had recovered from COVID-19. What was sequenced was PBMCs or T cells enriched from blood (not recorded which). The CDR3 DNA reads as TGTGCCAGCAGCTTGGTAGGGGGACACGGCTACGAGCAGTACTTC. It yields the protein CASSLVGGHGYEQYF.